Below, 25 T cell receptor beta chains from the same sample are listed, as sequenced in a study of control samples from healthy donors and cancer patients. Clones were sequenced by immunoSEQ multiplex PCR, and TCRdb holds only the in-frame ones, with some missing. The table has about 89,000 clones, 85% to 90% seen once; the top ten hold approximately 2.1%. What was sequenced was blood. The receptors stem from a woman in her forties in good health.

CDR3 residues: CASIPKLGRYQETQYF. For the CDR3, the DNA is TGTGCCAGCATCCCGAAACTTGGGAGGTACCAAGAGACCCAGTACTTC. The rearrangement links TRBV6-2 or TRBV6-3 to TRBJ2-5; a possible D gene is TRBD2 (6 bases). Germline V gives CDR1 MNHEY, CDR2 SVGEGT. The CDR3 is 16 residues long. Between the trimmed V and J ends, which lost 7 bases and 0 bases, there was a span of 18 bases.

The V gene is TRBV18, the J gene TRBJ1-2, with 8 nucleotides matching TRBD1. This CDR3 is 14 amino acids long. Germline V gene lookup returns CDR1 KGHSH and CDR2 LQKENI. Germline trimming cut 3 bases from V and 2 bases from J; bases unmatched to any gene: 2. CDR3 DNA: TGTGCCAGCTCACCGGGGACAGGCAACTATGGCTACACCTTC. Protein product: CASSPGTGNYGYTF.

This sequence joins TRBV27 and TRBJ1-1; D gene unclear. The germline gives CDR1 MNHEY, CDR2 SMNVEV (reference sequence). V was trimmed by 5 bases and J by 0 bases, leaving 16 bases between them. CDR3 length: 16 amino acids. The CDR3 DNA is TGTGCCAGCAGTAGACCGGGGATAGGTTTGAACACTGAAGCTTTCTTT. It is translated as CASSRPGIGLNTEAFF.

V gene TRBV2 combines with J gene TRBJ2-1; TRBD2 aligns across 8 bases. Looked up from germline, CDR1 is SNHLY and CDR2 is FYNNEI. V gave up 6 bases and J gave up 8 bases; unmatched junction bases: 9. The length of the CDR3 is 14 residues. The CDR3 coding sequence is TGTGCCAGCAGGGACCCCGGGGGGGCAGATGAGCAGTTCTTC. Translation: CASRDPGGADEQFF. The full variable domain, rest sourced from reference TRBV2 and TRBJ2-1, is EPEVTQTPSHQVTQMGQEVILRCVPISNHLYFYWYRQILGQKVEFLVSFYNNEISEKSEIFDDQFSVERPDGSNFTLKIRSTKLEDSAMYFCASRDPGGADEQFFGPGTRLTVL.

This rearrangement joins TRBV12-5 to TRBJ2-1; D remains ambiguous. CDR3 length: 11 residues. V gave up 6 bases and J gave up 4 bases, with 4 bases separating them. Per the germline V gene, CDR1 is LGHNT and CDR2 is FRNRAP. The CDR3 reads CASGLYNEQFF. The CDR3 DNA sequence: TGTGCTAGTGGACTATACAATGAGCAGTTCTTC.

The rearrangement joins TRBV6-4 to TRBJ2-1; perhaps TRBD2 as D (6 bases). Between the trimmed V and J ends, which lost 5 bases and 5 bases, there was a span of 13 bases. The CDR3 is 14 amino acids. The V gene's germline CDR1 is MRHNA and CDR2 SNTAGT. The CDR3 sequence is CASSRRLGDNEQFF. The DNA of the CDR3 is TGTGCCAGCAGTCGGCGACTAGGGGACAATGAGCAGTTCTTC.

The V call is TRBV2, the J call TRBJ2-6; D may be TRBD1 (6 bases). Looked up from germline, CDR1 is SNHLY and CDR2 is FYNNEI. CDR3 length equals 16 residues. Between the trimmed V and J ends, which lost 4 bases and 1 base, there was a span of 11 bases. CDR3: CASSATGKSGANVLTF. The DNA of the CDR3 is TGTGCCAGCAGTGCAACAGGGAAATCTGGGGCCAACGTCCTGACTTTC.

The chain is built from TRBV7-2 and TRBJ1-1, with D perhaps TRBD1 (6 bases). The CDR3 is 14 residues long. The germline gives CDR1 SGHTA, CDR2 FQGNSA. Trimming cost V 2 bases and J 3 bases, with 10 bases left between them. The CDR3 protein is CASSLLRGDTEAFF. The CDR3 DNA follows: TGTGCCAGCAGCTTACTCAGGGGTGACACTGAAGCTTTCTTT. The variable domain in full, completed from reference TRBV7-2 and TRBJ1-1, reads GAGVSQSPSNKVTEKGKDVELRCDPISGHTALYWYRQSLGQGLEFLIYFQGNSAPDKSGLPSDRFSAERTGGSVSTLTIQRTQQEDSAVYLCASSLLRGDTEAFFGQGTRLTVV.

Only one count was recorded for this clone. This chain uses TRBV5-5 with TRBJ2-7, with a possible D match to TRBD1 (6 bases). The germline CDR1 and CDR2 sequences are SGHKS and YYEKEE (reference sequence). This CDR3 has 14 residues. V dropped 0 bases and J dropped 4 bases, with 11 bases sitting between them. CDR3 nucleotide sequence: TGTGCCAGCAGCTTGGGACAGGAGCCATACGAGCAGTACTTC. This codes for CASSLGQEPYEQYF.

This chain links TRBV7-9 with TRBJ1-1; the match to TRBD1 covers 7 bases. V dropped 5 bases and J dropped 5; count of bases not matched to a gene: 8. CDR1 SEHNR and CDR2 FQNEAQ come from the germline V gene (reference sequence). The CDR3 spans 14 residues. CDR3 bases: TGTGCCAGCAGCGGAAGACAGGGCGGGACTGAAGCTTTCTTT. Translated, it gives CASSGRQGGTEAFF.

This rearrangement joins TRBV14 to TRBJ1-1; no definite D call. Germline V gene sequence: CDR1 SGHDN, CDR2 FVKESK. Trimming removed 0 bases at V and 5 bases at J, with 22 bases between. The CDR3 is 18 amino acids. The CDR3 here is CASSQDDAWAGYDTEAFF. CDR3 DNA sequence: TGTGCCAGCAGCCAAGATGACGCTTGGGCAGGCTACGATACTGAAGCTTTCTTT.

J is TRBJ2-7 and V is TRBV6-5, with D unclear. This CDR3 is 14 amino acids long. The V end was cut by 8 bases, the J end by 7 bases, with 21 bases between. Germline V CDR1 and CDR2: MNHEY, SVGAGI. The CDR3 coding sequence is TGTGCCAGCTCTATCCGGGCGGTGGCTGGGGAGCAGTACTTC. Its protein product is CASSIRAVAGEQYF.

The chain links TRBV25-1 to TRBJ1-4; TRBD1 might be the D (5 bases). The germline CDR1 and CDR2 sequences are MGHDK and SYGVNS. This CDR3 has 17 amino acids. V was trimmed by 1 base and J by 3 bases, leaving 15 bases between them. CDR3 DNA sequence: TGTGCCAGCAGTGAATCGGCAAGGGGATGGTCTAATGAAAAACTGTTTTTT. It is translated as CASSESARGWSNEKLFF. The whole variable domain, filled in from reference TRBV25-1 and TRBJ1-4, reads EADIYQTPRYLVIGTGKKITLECSQTMGHDKMYWYQQDPGMELHLIHYSYGVNSTEKGDLSSESTVSRIRTEHFPLTLESARPSHTSQYLCASSESARGWSNEKLFFGSGTQLSVL.

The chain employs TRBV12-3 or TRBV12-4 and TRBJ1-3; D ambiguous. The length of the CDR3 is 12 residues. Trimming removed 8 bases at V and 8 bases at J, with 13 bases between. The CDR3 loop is CASVGLVDTIYF. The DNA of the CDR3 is TGTGCCAGCGTCGGGTTGGTAGACACCATATATTTT.

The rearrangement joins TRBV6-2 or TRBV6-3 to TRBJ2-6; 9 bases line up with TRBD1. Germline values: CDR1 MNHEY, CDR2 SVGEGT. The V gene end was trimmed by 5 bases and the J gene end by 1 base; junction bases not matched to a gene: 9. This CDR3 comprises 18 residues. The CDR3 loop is CASSGSGTGSSGANVLTF. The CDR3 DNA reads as TGTGCCAGCAGTGGATCCGGGACAGGGTCTTCTGGGGCCAACGTCCTGACTTTC.

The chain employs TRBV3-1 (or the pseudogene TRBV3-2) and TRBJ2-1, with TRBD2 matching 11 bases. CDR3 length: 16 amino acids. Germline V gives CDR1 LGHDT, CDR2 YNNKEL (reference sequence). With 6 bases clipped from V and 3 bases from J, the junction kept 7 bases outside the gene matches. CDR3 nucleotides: TGTGCCAGCAGACCCGGTACTAGCGGGGGCTACAATGAGCAGTTCTTC. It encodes CASRPGTSGGYNEQFF.

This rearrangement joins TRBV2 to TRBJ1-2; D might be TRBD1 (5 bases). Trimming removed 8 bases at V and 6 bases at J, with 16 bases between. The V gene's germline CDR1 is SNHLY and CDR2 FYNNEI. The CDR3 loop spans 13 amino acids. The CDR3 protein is CASRRQRADGYTF. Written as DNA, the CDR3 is TGTGCCAGCCGAAGACAGAGGGCGGATGGCTACACCTTC.

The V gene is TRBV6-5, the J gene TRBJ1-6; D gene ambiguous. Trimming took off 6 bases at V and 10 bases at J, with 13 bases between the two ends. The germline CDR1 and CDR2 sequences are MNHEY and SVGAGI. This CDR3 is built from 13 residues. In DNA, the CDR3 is TGTGCCAGCAGAGTGACCGTTAACTCACCCCTCCACTTT. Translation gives CASRVTVNSPLHF.

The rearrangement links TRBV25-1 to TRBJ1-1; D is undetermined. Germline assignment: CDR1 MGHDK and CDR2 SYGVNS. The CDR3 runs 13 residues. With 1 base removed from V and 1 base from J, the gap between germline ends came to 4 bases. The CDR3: CASSEFRNTEAFF. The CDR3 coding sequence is TGTGCCAGCAGTGAATTCCGGAACACTGAAGCTTTCTTT.

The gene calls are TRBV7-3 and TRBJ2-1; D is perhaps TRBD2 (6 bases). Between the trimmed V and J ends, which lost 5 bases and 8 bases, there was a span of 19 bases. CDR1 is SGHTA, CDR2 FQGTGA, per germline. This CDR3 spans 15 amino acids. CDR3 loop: CASSQTGTPSDEQFF. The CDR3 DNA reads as TGTGCCAGCAGCCAAACCGGGACTCCCTCGGATGAGCAGTTCTTC.

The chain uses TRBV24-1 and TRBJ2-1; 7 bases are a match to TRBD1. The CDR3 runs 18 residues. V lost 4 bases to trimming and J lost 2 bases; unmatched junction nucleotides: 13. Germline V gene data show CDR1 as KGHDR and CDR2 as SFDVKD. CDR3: CATSDPRTGEGTYNEQFF. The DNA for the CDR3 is TGTGCCACCAGTGACCCTCGGACAGGTGAAGGTACCTACAATGAGCAGTTCTTC.

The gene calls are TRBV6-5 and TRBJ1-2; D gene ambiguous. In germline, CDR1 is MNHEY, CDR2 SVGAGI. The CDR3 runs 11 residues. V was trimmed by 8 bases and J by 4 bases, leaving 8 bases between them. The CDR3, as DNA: TGTGCCAGCGCTCGCGGCTATGGCTACACCTTC. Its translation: CASARGYGYTF.

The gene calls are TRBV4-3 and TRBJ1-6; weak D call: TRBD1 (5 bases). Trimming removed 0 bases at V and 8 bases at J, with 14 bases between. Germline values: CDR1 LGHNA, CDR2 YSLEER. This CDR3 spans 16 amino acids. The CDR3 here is CASSQEGGRVDSPLHF. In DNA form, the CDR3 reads TGCGCCAGCAGCCAAGAAGGCGGCAGGGTCGATTCACCCCTCCACTTT.

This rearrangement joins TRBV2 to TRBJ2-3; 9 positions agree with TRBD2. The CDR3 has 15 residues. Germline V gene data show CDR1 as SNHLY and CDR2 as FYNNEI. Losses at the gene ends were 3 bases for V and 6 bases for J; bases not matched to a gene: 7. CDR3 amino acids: CASSDSPSGADTQYF. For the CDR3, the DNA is TGTGCCAGCAGTGATTCTCCTAGCGGGGCGGATACGCAGTATTTT.

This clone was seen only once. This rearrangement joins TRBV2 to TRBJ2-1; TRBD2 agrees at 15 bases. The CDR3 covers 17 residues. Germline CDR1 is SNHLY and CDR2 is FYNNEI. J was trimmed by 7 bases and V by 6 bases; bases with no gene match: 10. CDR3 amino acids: CASSGTSGGHEGNEQFF. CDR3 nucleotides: TGTGCCAGCAGCGGGACTAGCGGGGGGCATGAAGGGAATGAGCAGTTCTTC.